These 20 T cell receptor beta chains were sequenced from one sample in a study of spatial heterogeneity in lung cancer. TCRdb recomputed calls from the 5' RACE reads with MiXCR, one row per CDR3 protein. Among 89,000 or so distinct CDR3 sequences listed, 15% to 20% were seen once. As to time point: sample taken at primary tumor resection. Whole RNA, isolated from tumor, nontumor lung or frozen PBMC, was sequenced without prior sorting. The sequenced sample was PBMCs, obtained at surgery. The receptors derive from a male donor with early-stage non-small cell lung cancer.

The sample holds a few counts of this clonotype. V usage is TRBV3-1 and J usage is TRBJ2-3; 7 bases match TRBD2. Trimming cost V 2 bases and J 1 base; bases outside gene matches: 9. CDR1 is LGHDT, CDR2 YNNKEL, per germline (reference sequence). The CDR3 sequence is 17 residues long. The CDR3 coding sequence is TGTGCCAGCAGCCAAAAGCGGGGCCGGCTCGGCACAGATACGCAGTATTTT. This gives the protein CASSQKRGRLGTDTQYF.

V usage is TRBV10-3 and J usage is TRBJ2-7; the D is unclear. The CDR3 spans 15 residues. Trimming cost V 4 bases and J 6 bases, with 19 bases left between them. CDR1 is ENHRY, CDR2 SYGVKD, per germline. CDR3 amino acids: CAISGRVPNTSEQYF. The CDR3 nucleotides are TGTGCCATCAGTGGTAGGGTACCGAATACAAGCGAGCAGTACTTC.

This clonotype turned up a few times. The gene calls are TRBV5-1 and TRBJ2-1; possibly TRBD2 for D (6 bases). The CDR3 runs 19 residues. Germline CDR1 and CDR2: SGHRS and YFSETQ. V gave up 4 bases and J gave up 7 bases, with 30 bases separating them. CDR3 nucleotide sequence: TGCGCCAGCAGCCCGGGCCCCCTGTCCCCCAGCGGGCGAGGAAATGAGCAGTTCTTC. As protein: CASSPGPLSPSGRGNEQFF.

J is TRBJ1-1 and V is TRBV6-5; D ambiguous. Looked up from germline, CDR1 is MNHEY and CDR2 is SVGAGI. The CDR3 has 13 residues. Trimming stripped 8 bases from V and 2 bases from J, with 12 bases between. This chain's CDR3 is CASRGVSNTEAFF. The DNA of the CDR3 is TGTGCCAGCCGGGGAGTATCTAACACTGAAGCTTTCTTT.

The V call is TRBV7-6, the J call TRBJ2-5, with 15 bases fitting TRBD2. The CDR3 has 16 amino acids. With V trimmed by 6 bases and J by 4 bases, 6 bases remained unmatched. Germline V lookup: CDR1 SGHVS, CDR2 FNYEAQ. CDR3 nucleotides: TGTGCCAGCAGTTTCCCGGGACTAGCGGGGGGAGAGACCCAGTACTTC. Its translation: CASSFPGLAGGETQYF.

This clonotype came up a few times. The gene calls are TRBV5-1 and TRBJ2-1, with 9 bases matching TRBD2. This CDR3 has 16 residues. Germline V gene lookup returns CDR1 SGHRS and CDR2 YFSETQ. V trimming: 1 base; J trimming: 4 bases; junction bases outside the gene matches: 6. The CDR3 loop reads CASSLRASGVYNEQFF. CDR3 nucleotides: TGCGCCAGCAGCTTGAGAGCTAGCGGGGTTTACAATGAGCAGTTCTTC.

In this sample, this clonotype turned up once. The CDR3 reads CATSDFGGKETQYF. DNA for the CDR3: TGTGCCACCAGTGATTTCGGAGGGAAAGAGACCCAGTACTTC. This chain uses TRBV24-1 with TRBJ2-5; maybe TRBD2 (6 bases). In germline, CDR1 is KGHDR, CDR2 SFDVKD. Trimming cost V 1 base and J 3 bases, with 8 bases left between them. This CDR3 has 14 residues.

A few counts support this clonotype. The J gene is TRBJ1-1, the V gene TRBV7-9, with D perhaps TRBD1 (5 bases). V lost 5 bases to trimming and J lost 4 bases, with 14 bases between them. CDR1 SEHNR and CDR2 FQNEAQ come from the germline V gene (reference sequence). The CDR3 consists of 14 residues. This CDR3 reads CASSQGPPVTEAFF. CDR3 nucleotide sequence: TGTGCCAGCAGCCAGGGACCGCCCGTCACTGAAGCTTTCTTT.

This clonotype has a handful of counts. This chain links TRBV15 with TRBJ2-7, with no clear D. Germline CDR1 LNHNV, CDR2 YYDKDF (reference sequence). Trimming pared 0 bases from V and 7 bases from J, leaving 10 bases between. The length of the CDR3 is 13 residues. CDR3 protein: CATSRDVRREQYF. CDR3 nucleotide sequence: TGTGCCACCAGCAGAGACGTCCGCAGGGAGCAGTACTTC.

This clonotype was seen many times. CDR3 nucleotides: TGTGCCAGCAGACTCGGGTCCCCATCTAAACTGTTTTTT. Its translation: CASRLGSPSKLFF. This rearrangement joins TRBV28 to TRBJ1-4; D gene unclear. The CDR3 covers 13 residues. Germline V lookup: CDR1 MDHEN, CDR2 SYDVKM. V lost 6 bases, J lost 11 bases, and 16 bases lay in between.

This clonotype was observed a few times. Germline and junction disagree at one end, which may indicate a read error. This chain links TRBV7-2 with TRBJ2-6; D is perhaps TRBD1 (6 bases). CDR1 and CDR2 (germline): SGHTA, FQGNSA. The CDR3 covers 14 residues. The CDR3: CASIPGAGANVLTF. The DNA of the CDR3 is TGTGCCAGCATCCCAGGGGCTGGAGCCAACGTCCTGACTTTC.

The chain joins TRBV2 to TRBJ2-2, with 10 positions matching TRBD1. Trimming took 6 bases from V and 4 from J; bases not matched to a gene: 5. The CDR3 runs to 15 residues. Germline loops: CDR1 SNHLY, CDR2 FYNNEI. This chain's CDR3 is CASRTDRGVTGELFF. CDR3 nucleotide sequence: TGTGCCAGCAGGACGGACAGGGGGGTCACCGGGGAGCTGTTTTTT.

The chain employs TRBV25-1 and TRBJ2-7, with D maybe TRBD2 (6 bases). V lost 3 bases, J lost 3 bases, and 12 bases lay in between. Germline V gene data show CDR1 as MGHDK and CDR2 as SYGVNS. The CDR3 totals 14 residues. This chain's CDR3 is CASSDSRGNYEQYF. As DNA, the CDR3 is TGTGCCAGCAGTGATAGCCGGGGGAACTACGAGCAGTACTTC.

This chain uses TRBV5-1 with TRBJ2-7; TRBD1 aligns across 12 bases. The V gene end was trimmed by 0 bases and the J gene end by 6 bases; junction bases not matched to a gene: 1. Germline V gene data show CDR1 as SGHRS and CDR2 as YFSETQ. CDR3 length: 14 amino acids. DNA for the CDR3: TGCGCCAGCAGCTTGGGGGACAGGGGGCCCGAGCAGTACTTC. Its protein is CASSLGDRGPEQYF.

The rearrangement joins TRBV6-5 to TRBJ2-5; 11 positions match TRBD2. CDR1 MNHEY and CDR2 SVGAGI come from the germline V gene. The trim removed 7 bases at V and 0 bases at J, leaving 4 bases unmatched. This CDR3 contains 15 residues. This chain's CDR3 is CASKTSGTYQETQYF. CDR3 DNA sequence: TGTGCCAGCAAGACTAGCGGGACATACCAAGAGACCCAGTACTTC.

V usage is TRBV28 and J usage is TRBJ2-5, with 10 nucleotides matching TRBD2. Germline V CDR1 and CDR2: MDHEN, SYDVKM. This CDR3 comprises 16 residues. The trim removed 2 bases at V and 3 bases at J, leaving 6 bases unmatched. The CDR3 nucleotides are TGTGCCAGCAGTTTAATGACTAGCGGGTATAAAGAGACCCAGTACTTC. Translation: CASSLMTSGYKETQYF.

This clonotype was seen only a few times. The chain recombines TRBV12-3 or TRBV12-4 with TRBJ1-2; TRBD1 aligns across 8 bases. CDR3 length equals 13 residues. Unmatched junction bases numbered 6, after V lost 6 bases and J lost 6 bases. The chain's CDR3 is CASSARQGNGYTF. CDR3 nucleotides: TGTGCCAGCAGCGCTCGACAGGGGAATGGCTACACCTTC.

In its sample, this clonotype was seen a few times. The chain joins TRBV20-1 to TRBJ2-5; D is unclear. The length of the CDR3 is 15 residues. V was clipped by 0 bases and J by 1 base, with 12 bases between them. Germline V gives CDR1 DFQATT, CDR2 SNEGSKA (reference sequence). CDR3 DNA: TGCAGTGCTAGAGATAGGCGGTTAGGCCAAGAGACCCAGTACTTC. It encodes CSARDRRLGQETQYF.

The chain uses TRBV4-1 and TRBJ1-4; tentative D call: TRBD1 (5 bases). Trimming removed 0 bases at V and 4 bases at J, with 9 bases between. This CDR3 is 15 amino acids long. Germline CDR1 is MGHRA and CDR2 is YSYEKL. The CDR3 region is CASSQEAGRNEKLFF. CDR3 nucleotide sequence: TGCGCCAGCAGCCAAGAAGCGGGACGTAATGAAAAACTGTTTTTT.

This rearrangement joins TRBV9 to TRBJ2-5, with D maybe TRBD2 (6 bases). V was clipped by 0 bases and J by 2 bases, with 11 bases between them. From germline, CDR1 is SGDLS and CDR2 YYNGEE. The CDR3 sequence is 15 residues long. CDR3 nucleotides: TGTGCCAGCAGCGTAGTCGTAGGGAGGCAAGAGACCCAGTACTTC. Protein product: CASSVVVGRQETQYF. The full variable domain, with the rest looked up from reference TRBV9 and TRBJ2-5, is DSGVTQTPKHLITATGQRVTLRCSPRSGDLSVYWYQQSLDQGLQFLIQYYNGEERAKGNILERFSAQQFPDLHSELNLSSLELGDSALYFCASSVVVGRQETQYFGPGTRLLVL.